The subject of this entry is one T cell receptor (beta chain). Antigen unknown. The TRB libraries of cDNA were built by UMI-labeled 5' RACE. Each CDR3 protein gets one entry in TCRdb, which reprocessed the 5' RACE reads and gives no DNA. The listing contains about 150,000 distinct CDR3 sequences. The sample originates from a study of CXCR3-negative and CXCR3-positive naive CD8 T cells. Study findings and constraints: After cryopreservation, CXCR3 expression dropped partially; most assays used fresh PBMCs. When CXCR3-positive naive cells were set against CXCR3-negative naive cells, the former had more hydrophobic TRB CDR3s.

The CDR3 has 15 residues. The germline CDR1 and CDR2 sequences are MNHEY and SMNVEV (reference sequence). Naive cells were sorted as CD45RO-, CCR7+, CD27+ and CD95-. Sequencing was performed on naive CXCR3+ CD8+ T cells from blood. This sample's subset: CD45RO-CCR7+CD27+CD95- naive CD8+ T cells expressing CXCR3 (TNR3+). This TCR was sampled from a human donor in good health. Some clones in this sample may be carry-over from other donors' samples. The gene calls are TRBV27 and TRBJ2-7; TCRdb indicates TRBD2, and absent DNA this call remains unverified. The CDR3: CASSLRRDPFYEQYF.